This TCR beta chain was documented in a study of T cells after yellow fever vaccination. Turning to the study itself: SMART-Seq v4 Ultra Low Input prepared the low-cell-number fractions.

This clonotype was counted at least ten times. The germline CDR1 and CDR2 sequences are DFQATT and SNEGSKA (reference sequence). The CDR3 runs 14 residues. V shed 6 bases, J shed 9 bases, and the junction held 11 bases outside the gene matches. TCRdb recomputed calls from the 5' RACE reads with MiXCR, one row per CDR3 protein. The top ten hold approximately 0.67% of the sample, which has about 140,000 distinct CDR3 sequences, approximately 6.6% seen once. This clonotype was obtained from a man aged 30 to 39 who received the YFV17D yellow fever vaccine. The sequences come from CD4+ T cells sorted from PBMCs, collected 10 days after the yellow fever booster vaccination. The genes are TRBV20-1 and TRBJ2-4; 10 nucleotides line up with TRBD1. The CDR3 is CSAPPGDRGSIQYF. As DNA, the CDR3 is TGCAGTGCGCCACCAGGGGACAGGGGATCCATTCAGTACTTC.